The 16 T cell receptor beta chains presented below share a single source sample, sequenced in a study of blood T cell repertoires in COVID-19. Only in-frame clones appear in the TCRdb table, and some are missing; sequencing was by immunoSEQ multiplex PCR. The sample holds about 120,000 clones, about 85% seen once. The sample taken for sequencing was peripheral blood. These receptors all stem from a human donor in a cohort sampled during active COVID-19.

The rearrangement joins TRBV4-3 to TRBJ2-2, with 10 bases that match TRBD2. The germline gives CDR1 LGHNA, CDR2 YSLEER. V was pared by 0 bases and J by 7 bases, with 5 bases of the junction left unmatched. The CDR3 has 16 residues. The CDR3 coding sequence is TGCGCCAGCAGCCAAGATCTAGCGGGGGCTTACGGGGAGCTGTTTTTT. It specifies CASSQDLAGAYGELFF.

CDR3 bases: TGTGCCAGCAGATTTTCGGGCACGGGGAATGAAAAACTGTTTTTT. This translates into CASRFSGTGNEKLFF. The chain links TRBV28 to TRBJ1-4; no firm D call. Looked up from germline, CDR1 is MDHEN and CDR2 is SYDVKM. V dropped 6 bases and J dropped 5 bases, with 16 bases sitting between them. This CDR3 is 15 amino acids long.

The chain recombines TRBV9 with TRBJ1-1; TRBD1 matches at 10 bases. This CDR3 spans 16 amino acids. V dropped 4 bases and J dropped 3; count of bases not matched to a gene: 9. The germline CDR1 and CDR2 sequences are SGDLS and YYNGEE. The CDR3 sequence: CASSIRQGASDTEAFF. CDR3 coding DNA: TGTGCCAGCAGCATTAGACAGGGGGCGAGTGACACTGAAGCTTTCTTT. Complete variable domain (other parts from reference TRBV9 and TRBJ1-1): DSGVTQTPKHLITATGQRVTLRCSPRSGDLSVYWYQQSLDQGLQFLIQYYNGEERAKGNILERFSAQQFPDLHSELNLSSLELGDSALYFCASSIRQGASDTEAFFGQGTRLTVV.

The V and J genes are TRBV6-5 and TRBJ1-3; the match to TRBD1 covers 9 bases. The ends lost 6 bases at V and 4 bases at J; junction bases unmatched: 7. Germline values: CDR1 MNHEY, CDR2 SVGAGI. The CDR3 spans 15 residues. The CDR3: CASRDFGTGGNTIYF. CDR3 DNA sequence: TGTGCCAGCAGGGACTTCGGGACAGGGGGAAACACCATATATTTT.

This chain uses TRBV7-2 with TRBJ2-6; D not resolved. Germline-derived CDR1 and CDR2 are SGHTA and FQGNSA. The V gene lost 2 bases and the J gene lost 2 bases, with 7 bases spanning the gap. The CDR3 is 15 amino acids. CDR3 in amino acids: CASSLMRTGANVLTF. Written as DNA, the CDR3 is TGTGCCAGCAGCTTAATGAGAACTGGGGCCAACGTCCTGACTTTC.

This clone was recorded only once. V gene TRBV11-2 combines with J gene TRBJ2-1, with 8 nucleotides matching TRBD2. There are 17 residues in the CDR3. Germline loops: CDR1 SGHAT, CDR2 FQNNGV. Unmatched junction bases numbered 10, after V lost 4 bases and J lost 2 bases. CDR3 loop: CASSYSPGRGAYNEQFF. CDR3 DNA sequence: TGTGCCAGCAGCTACTCCCCGGGGCGGGGGGCCTACAATGAGCAGTTCTTC.

This clone was found once. The chain couples TRBV4-2 to TRBJ1-5; 7 bases map to TRBD1. The V gene end was trimmed by 4 bases and the J gene end by 6 bases; junction bases not matched to a gene: 12. There are 16 residues in the CDR3. Germline assignment: CDR1 LGHNA and CDR2 YNFKEQ. Here the CDR3 reads CASSLNSGTAGQPQHF. The CDR3 nucleotides read TGTGCCAGCAGCCTTAACTCCGGGACAGCAGGTCAGCCCCAGCATTTT.

This clone appeared once. The chain links TRBV5-6 to TRBJ2-1; 12 bases line up with TRBD2. CDR1 is SGHDT and CDR2 is YYEEEE in the germline V gene. Trimming cost V 0 bases and J 5 bases; bases outside gene matches: 3. CDR3 length: 16 residues. CDR3 loop: CASSLGGLAGNNEQFF. The CDR3 DNA reads as TGTGCCAGCAGCTTGGGGGGACTAGCGGGCAACAATGAGCAGTTCTTC.

The J gene is TRBJ1-1, the V gene TRBV27, with 7 bases matching TRBD1. The CDR3 length is 18 residues. The germline CDR1 and CDR2 sequences are MNHEY and SMNVEV (reference sequence). Losses at the gene ends were 6 bases for V and 2 bases for J; bases not matched to a gene: 18. The CDR3 DNA follows: TGTGCCAGCAGCCGAGCGACGGGACAGCTTACCATAAACACTGAAGCTTTCTTT. The encoded protein is CASSRATGQLTINTEAFF.

The count of this clone is one. The V call is TRBV6-2 or TRBV6-3, the J call TRBJ1-1, with unresolved D. Germline CDR1 is MNHEY and CDR2 is SVGEGT. The V end was cut by 6 bases, the J end by 4 bases, with 24 bases between. The CDR3 is 17 residues long. The CDR3 region is CASSPRPTQVTATEAFF. For the CDR3, the DNA is TGTGCCAGCAGCCCTCGCCCTACTCAGGTCACCGCCACTGAAGCTTTCTTT.

Only one count was recorded for this clone. The chain employs TRBV5-1 and TRBJ2-2, with D perhaps TRBD1 (5 bases). V gave up 0 bases and J gave up 6 bases, with 12 bases separating them. The CDR3 runs to 15 residues. Germline V lookup: CDR1 SGHRS, CDR2 YFSETQ. The CDR3 DNA reads as TGCGCCAGCAGCTTGGCCCGACAGTCCTCCGGGGAGCTGTTTTTT. Encoded protein: CASSLARQSSGELFF.

This clone occurred once. The chain uses TRBV6-7 and TRBJ1-1; 10 bases map to TRBD1. TRBV6-7 is sorted into the ORF group, with uncertain function. The CDR3 length is 12 residues. V was pared by 4 bases and J by 10 bases, with 3 bases of the junction left unmatched. CDR3 in amino acids: CASSSGQGSAFF. CDR3 in DNA: TGTGCCAGCAGTTCGGGACAGGGGTCAGCTTTCTTT.

The CDR3 DNA sequence: TGTGCCAGCAGCCTCCGAGCGGAAACAGATACGCAGTATTTT. This gives the protein CASSLRAETDTQYF. The chain joins TRBV11-2 to TRBJ2-3, with TRBD2 as a possible D gene (5 bases). V lost 5 bases and J lost 3, with 12 bases in between. The CDR3 sequence is 14 residues long. Germline V CDR1 and CDR2: SGHAT, FQNNGV.

The chain joins TRBV27 to TRBJ2-3; D is perhaps TRBD1 (7 bases). Germline V gives CDR1 MNHEY, CDR2 SMNVEV (reference sequence). This CDR3 is built from 15 residues. Trimming took 2 bases from V and 5 from J, leaving 14 bases between them. CDR3: CASSLLARGVDTQYF. Here the CDR3 DNA reads TGTGCCAGCAGTTTACTGGCCAGGGGGGTAGATACGCAGTATTTT.

This clone has a handful of counts. Relative to the germline gene, one junction end is altered; a read error may explain this. This chain connects TRBV20-1 to TRBJ2-7; D is possibly TRBD1 (6 bases). The CDR3 has 11 residues. Germline CDR1 and CDR2: DFQATT and SNEGSKA (reference sequence). CDR3 coding DNA: TGCAGTGCTAGAGAAAACCTCCGGGACACCTTC. It translates to CSARENLRDTF.

This rearrangement joins TRBV9 to TRBJ2-5; the D gene is possibly TRBD1 (6 bases). Germline-derived CDR1 and CDR2 are SGDLS and YYNGEE. The V end lost 3 bases, the J end lost 1 base, and 16 bases lay between the germline ends. There are 16 residues in the CDR3. The CDR3 protein is CASSAYELTGQETQYF. The CDR3 region has the DNA TGTGCCAGCAGCGCTTACGAATTGACAGGCCAAGAGACCCAGTACTTC.